The next 13 T cell receptor beta chains were all read from a single sample in a study of blood T cell repertoires in COVID-19. Sequenced by immunoSEQ multiplex PCR; TCRdb stores in-frame clones only, minus some. The sample holds some 220,000 clones, around 84% seen once. The sequenced sample was peripheral blood. Receptors were obtained from a human donor in a cohort sampled during active COVID-19.

The chain links TRBV5-1 to TRBJ2-2, with D possibly TRBD1 on 6 matching bases. This CDR3 has 15 amino acids. V was shortened by 3 bases and J by 2 bases, with 11 bases between the two germline ends. Per the germline V gene, CDR1 is SGHRS and CDR2 is YFSETQ. DNA for the CDR3: TGCGCCAGCAGCTCCCAGGGGCTAAACACCGGGGAGCTGTTTTTT. Protein sequence: CASSSQGLNTGELFF. Full variable domain (outside the CDR3, taken from reference TRBV5-1 and TRBJ2-2): KAGVTQTPRYLIKTRGQQVTLSCSPISGHRSVSWYQQTPGQGLQFLFEYFSETQRNKGNFPGRFSGRQFSNSRSEMNVSTLELGDSALYLCASSSQGLNTGELFFGEGSRLTVL.

The CDR3 is CASSQGSGRVYRNEQFF. CDR3 bases: TGCGCCAGCAGCCAGGGTTCGGGCAGGGTATACCGCAATGAGCAGTTCTTC. The chain recombines TRBV4-3 with TRBJ2-1; tentatively, D is TRBD1 (5 bases). The CDR3 runs 17 residues. Germline loops: CDR1 LGHNA, CDR2 YSLEER. V dropped 3 bases and J dropped 6 bases, with 21 bases sitting between them.

The CDR3 DNA reads as TGTGCCAGCAGCTTGGGTGGCCTCCTAAACATTCAGTACTTC. Translated: CASSLGGLLNIQYF. The genes are TRBV5-4 and TRBJ2-4; D is unresolved. The CDR3 extends over 14 amino acids. Germline lookup yields CDR1 SGHNT and CDR2 YYREEE (reference sequence). Trimming took 0 bases from V and 6 from J, leaving 10 bases between them.

This sequence joins TRBV5-1 and TRBJ2-1, with D possibly matching TRBD1 (6 bases). The CDR3 is 14 amino acids. Looked up from germline, CDR1 is SGHRS and CDR2 is YFSETQ. V was clipped by 4 bases and J by 3 bases, with 11 bases between them. CDR3 in amino acids: CASSLGQLYNEQFF. CDR3 DNA sequence: TGCGCCAGCAGCCTTGGACAGCTCTACAATGAGCAGTTCTTC.

The chain carries TRBV5-1 and TRBJ1-4, with 8 bases lining up with TRBD1. This CDR3 is built from 15 residues. The trim removed 0 bases at V and 10 bases at J, leaving 8 bases unmatched. Germline V gene data show CDR1 as SGHRS and CDR2 as YFSETQ. CDR3 in amino acids: CASSLGDRRSRKLFF. The CDR3 DNA is TGCGCCAGCAGCTTGGGGGACAGGCGAAGTAGAAAACTGTTTTTT.

The V and J genes are TRBV18 and TRBJ1-3; D may be TRBD1 (5 bases). The length of the CDR3 is 15 residues. Germline loops: CDR1 KGHSH, CDR2 LQKENI. V was shortened by 3 bases and J by 0 bases, with 9 bases between the two germline ends. The CDR3 DNA follows: TGTGCCAGCTCACCCTCGGGGGGCTCTGGAAACACCATATATTTT. It encodes CASSPSGGSGNTIYF.

This clone was counted at least ten times. The V call is TRBV29-1, the J call TRBJ1-1; unclear D gene. CDR1 is SQVTM and CDR2 is ANQGSEA in the germline V gene. The CDR3 is 14 amino acids. V lost 2 bases, J lost 3 bases, and 13 bases lay in between. The CDR3: CSVEPSGGHTEAFF. The CDR3 nucleotides are TGCAGCGTTGAACCTAGTGGAGGGCACACTGAAGCTTTCTTT.

This clone showed up just a few times. CDR3 residues: CASRQAFNEKLFF. CDR3 nucleotide sequence: TGTGCCAGCCGACAGGCGTTTAATGAAAAACTGTTTTTT. J is TRBJ1-4 and V is TRBV19, with D possibly TRBD1 on 6 matching bases. The V gene lost 9 bases and the J gene lost 4 bases, with 12 bases spanning the gap. Germline CDR1 is LNHDA and CDR2 is SQIVND (reference sequence). This CDR3 is 13 amino acids long.

The V gene is TRBV18, the J gene TRBJ2-1, with TRBD1 matching over 12 bases. Unmatched junction bases numbered 7, after V lost 6 bases and J lost 7 bases. Germline assignment: CDR1 KGHSH and CDR2 LQKENI. The CDR3 sequence is 15 residues long. The CDR3 here is CASSPGTGGRNEQFF. The CDR3 nucleotides are TGTGCCAGCTCGCCCGGGACAGGGGGCCGGAATGAGCAGTTCTTC.

This chain uses TRBV4-2 with TRBJ2-7, with D possibly TRBD2 on 6 matching bases. V was pared by 3 bases and J by 7 bases, with 22 bases between. This CDR3 spans 16 amino acids. In germline, CDR1 is LGHNA, CDR2 YNFKEQ. CDR3 amino acids: CASSQGGRWEFGEQYF. The CDR3 nucleotides read TGTGCCAGCAGCCAGGGGGGTAGGTGGGAATTCGGGGAGCAGTACTTC.

This clone turned up a few times. The J gene is TRBJ2-1, the V gene TRBV30, with 9 bases matching TRBD2. V shed 3 bases, J shed 6 bases, and the junction held 9 bases outside the gene matches. The CDR3 is 15 amino acids. The germline V gene encodes CDR1 GTSNPN and CDR2 SVGIG (reference sequence). The CDR3 DNA reads TGTGCCTGGAGAGGCGGGGGGGCCTGGTCCAATGAGCAGTTCTTC. This gives the protein CAWRGGGAWSNEQFF.

The chain combines TRBV2 with TRBJ2-7; 10 bases map to TRBD1. The CDR3 length is 14 residues. Germline CDR1 SNHLY, CDR2 FYNNEI. Losses at the gene ends were 7 bases for V and 0 bases for J; bases not matched to a gene: 3. The CDR3 loop reads CASTRDRGSYEQYF. The CDR3, as DNA: TGTGCCAGCACCAGGGACAGGGGCTCCTACGAGCAGTACTTC.

V and J are TRBV7-8 and TRBJ1-2, with D hard to call. CDR1 and CDR2 from the germline V gene are SGHVS and FQNEAQ. Trimming pared 4 bases from V and 4 bases from J, leaving 10 bases between. The CDR3 is made up of 13 amino acids. CDR3 amino acids: CASSSSGGYGYTF. The CDR3 DNA reads TGTGCCAGCAGCTCCAGCGGAGGCTATGGCTACACCTTC.